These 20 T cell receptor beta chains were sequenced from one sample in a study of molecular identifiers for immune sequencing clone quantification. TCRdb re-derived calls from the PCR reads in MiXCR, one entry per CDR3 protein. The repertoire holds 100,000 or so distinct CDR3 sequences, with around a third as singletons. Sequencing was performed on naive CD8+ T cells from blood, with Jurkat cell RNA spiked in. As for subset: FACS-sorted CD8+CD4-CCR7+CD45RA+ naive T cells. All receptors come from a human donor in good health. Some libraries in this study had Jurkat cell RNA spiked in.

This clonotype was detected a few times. The CDR3 DNA is TGTGCCAGCAGCCAGGGGCGACGAAAGACCCAGTACTTC. Amino acid sequence: CASSQGRRKTQYF. The chain couples TRBV3-1 to TRBJ2-5; D possibly corresponds to TRBD1 (5 bases). Trimming took 3 bases from V and 6 from J, leaving 11 bases between them. The germline V gene encodes CDR1 LGHDT and CDR2 YNNKEL (reference sequence). The CDR3 contains 13 residues.

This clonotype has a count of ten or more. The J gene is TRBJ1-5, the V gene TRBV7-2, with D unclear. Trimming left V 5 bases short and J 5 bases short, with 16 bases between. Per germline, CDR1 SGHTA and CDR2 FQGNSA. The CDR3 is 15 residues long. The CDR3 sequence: CASSPGTGRDQPQHF. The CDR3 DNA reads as TGTGCCAGCAGCCCCGGTACGGGCCGGGATCAGCCCCAGCATTTT.

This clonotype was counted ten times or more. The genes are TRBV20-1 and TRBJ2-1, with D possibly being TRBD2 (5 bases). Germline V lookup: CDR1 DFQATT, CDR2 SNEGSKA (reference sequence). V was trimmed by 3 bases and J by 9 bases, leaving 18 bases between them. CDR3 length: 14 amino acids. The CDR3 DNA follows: TGCAGTGCTAGGGGGTACTCCGGGAACGGTGAGCAGTTCTTC. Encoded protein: CSARGYSGNGEQFF.

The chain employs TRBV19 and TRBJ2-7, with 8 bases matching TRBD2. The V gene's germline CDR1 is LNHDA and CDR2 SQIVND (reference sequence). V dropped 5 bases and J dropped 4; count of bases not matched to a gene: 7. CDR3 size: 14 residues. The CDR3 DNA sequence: TGTGCCAGTAGTCCCCAGCGGGAGTTTTACGAGCAGTACTTC. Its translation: CASSPQREFYEQYF.

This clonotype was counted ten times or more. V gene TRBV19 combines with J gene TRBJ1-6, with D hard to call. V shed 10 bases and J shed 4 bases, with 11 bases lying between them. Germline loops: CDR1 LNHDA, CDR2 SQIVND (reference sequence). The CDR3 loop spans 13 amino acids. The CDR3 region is CATAWGYNSPLHF. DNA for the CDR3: TGTGCCACCGCGTGGGGTTATAATTCACCCCTCCACTTT. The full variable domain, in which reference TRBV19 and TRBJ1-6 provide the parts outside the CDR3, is DGGITQSPKYLFRKEGQNVTLSCEQNLNHDAMYWYRQDPGQGLRLIYYSQIVNDFQKGDIAEGYSVSREKKESFPLTVTSAQKNPTAFYLCATAWGYNSPLHFGNGTRLTVT.

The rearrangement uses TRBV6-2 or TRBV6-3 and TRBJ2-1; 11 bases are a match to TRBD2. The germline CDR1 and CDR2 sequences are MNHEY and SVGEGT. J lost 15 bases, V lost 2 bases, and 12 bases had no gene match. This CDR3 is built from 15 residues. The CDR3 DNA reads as TGTGCCAGCAGTTACGAGGGACTAGCGGAGCGGCATGGGTTCTTC. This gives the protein CASSYEGLAERHGFF.

Here the CDR3 DNA reads TGTGCCAGCATACCTGGACGGGGCCAACCTAGCAATCAGCCCCAGCATTTT. Protein: CASIPGRGQPSNQPQHF. This chain joins TRBV6-2 or TRBV6-3 and TRBJ1-5; the D gene is possibly TRBD1 (5 bases). Trimming took 7 bases from V and 0 from J, leaving 19 bases between them. This CDR3 has 17 amino acids. Germline CDR1 is MNHEY and CDR2 is SVGEGT.

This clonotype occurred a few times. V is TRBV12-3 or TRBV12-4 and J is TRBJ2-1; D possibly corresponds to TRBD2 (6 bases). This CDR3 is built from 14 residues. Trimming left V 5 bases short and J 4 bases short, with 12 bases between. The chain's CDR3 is CASSPGAGYNEQFF. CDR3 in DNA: TGTGCCAGCAGTCCCGGGGCGGGGTACAATGAGCAGTTCTTC.

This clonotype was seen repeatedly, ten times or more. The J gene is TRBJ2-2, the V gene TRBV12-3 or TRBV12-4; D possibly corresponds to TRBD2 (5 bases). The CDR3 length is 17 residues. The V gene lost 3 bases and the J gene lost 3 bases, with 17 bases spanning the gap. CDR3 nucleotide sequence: TGTGCCAGCAGTTTGGCCCTTCTAGCTGGAGACACCGGGGAGCTGTTTTTT. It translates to CASSLALLAGDTGELFF.

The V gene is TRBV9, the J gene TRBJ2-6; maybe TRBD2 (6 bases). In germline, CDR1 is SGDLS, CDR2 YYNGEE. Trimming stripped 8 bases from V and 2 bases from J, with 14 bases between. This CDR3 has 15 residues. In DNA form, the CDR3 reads TGTGCCAGTAGAATGGGGGGAGCTGGGGCCAACGTCCTGACTTTC. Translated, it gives CASRMGGAGANVLTF.

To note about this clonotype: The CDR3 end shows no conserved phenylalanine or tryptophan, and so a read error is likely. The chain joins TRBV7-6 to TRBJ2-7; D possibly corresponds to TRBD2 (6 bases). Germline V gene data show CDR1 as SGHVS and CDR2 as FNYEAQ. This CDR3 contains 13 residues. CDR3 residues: CACSHVGGDDQYI. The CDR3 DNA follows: TGTGCCTGCAGCCACGTCGGCGGGGACGACCAGTACATC.

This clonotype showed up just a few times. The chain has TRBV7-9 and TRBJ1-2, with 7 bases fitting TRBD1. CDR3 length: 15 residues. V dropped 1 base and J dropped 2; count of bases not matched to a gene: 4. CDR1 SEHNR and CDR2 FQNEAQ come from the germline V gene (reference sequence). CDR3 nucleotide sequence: TGTGCCAGCAGCTTAGACAGGGGAGTCAACTATGGCTACACCTTC. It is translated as CASSLDRGVNYGYTF.

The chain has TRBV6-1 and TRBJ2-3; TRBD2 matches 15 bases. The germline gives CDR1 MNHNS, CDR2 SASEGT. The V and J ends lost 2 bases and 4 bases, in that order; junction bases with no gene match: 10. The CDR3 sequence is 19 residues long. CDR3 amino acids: CASSETRGLAGGRADTQYF. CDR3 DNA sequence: TGTGCCAGCAGTGAAACTCGGGGACTAGCGGGAGGTCGGGCAGATACGCAGTATTTT.

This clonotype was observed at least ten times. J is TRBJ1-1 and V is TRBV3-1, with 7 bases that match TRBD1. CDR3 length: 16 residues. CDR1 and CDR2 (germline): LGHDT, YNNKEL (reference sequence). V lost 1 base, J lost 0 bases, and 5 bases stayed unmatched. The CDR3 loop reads CASSQVRTGLNTEAFF. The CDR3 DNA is TGTGCCAGCAGCCAAGTGCGGACAGGTCTGAACACTGAAGCTTTCTTT.

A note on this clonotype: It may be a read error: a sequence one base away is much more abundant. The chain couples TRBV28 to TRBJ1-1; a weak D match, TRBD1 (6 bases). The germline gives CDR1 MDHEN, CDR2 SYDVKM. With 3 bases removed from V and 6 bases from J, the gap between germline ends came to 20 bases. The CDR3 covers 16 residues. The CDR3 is CASSFAGWGRNAEAFF. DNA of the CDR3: TGTGCCAGCAGTTTTGCCGGTTGGGGGCGAAACGCTGAAGCTTTCTTT.

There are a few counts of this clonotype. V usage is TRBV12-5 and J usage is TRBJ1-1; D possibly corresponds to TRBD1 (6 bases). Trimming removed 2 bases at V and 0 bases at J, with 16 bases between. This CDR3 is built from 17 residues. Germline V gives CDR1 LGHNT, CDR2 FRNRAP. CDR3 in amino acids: CASGLSPGGGMNTEAFF. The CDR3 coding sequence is TGTGCTAGTGGTTTGTCTCCAGGAGGGGGGATGAACACTGAAGCTTTCTTT.

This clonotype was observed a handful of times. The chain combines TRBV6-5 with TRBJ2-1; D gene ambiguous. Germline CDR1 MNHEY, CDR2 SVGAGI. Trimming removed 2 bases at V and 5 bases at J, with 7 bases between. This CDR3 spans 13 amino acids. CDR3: CASSYPHNNEQFF. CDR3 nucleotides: TGTGCCAGCAGTTACCCTCACAACAATGAGCAGTTCTTC.

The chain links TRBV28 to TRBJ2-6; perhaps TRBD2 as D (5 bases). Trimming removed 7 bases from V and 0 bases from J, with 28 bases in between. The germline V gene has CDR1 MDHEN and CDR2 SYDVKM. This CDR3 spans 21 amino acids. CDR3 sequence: CASTRRFREVGTHSGANVLTF. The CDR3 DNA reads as TGTGCCAGCACCCGAAGGTTCCGGGAAGTTGGAACGCACTCTGGGGCCAACGTCCTGACTTTC.

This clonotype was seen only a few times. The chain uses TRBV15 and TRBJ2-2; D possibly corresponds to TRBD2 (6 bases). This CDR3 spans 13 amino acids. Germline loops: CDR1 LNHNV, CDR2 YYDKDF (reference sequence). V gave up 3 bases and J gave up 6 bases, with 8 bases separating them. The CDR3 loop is CATSREGPGELFF. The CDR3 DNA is TGTGCCACCAGCAGGGAGGGCCCCGGGGAGCTGTTTTTT.

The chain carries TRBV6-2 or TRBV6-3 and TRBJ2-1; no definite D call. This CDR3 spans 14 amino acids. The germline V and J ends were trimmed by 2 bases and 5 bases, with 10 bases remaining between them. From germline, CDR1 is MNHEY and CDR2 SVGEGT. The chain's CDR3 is CASSYQASDNEQFF. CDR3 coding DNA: TGTGCCAGCAGTTACCAGGCGTCGGACAATGAGCAGTTCTTC.